This entry lists 17 T cell receptor beta chains sequenced from one sample in a study of blood T cell repertoires in COVID-19. Using immunoSEQ multiplex PCR, the repertoire was profiled, and TCRdb retains in-frame clones only, with some absent. The top ten clones hold roughly 1.7% of a sample with 200,000 to 250,000 clones, more than 85% of them seen once. The sample was PBMCs or T cells enriched from blood (not recorded which). All receptors derive from a woman in her forties or fifties who had recovered from COVID-19.

V gene TRBV27 combines with J gene TRBJ2-3; 7 bases line up with TRBD1. Germline V gene sequence: CDR1 MNHEY, CDR2 SMNVEV (reference sequence). With V trimmed by 6 bases and J by 6 bases, 9 bases remained unmatched. The CDR3 length is 14 residues. DNA for the CDR3: TGTGCCAGCAGCCAGAGAACGGGACAGGATACGCAGTATTTT. Residues: CASSQRTGQDTQYF.

The chain recombines TRBV3-1 (or the pseudogene TRBV3-2) with TRBJ2-2, with 8 bases that match TRBD2. Germline V lookup: CDR1 LGHDT, CDR2 YNNKEL (reference sequence). The CDR3 spans 16 residues. Losses at the gene ends were 4 bases for V and 5 bases for J; bases not matched to a gene: 9. This CDR3 reads CASSRLTSGITGELFF. The CDR3 DNA is TGTGCCAGCAGCCGCCTCACTAGCGGAATAACCGGGGAGCTGTTTTTT.

The chain links TRBV9 to TRBJ2-5; the D gene is possibly TRBD2 (5 bases). The CDR3 has 17 residues. Between the trimmed V and J ends, which lost 4 bases and 5 bases, there was a span of 24 bases. The germline gives CDR1 SGDLS, CDR2 YYNGEE. Here the CDR3 reads CASSPRRGRAIEETQYF. CDR3 nucleotides: TGTGCCAGCAGCCCCCGACGGGGTAGGGCGATAGAGGAGACCCAGTACTTC.

V and J are TRBV7-2 and TRBJ2-1; possible D gene TRBD2, 5 bases. This CDR3 is 14 amino acids long. Germline CDR1 is SGHTA and CDR2 is FQGNSA. V gave up 8 bases and J gave up 8 bases, with 19 bases separating them. In DNA, the CDR3 is TGTGCCAGCCTTTTCGACTGGCGGGCGGATGAGCAGTTCTTC. Its protein product is CASLFDWRADEQFF.

CDR3 amino acids: CASTTNTGELFF. The CDR3 coding sequence is TGTGCCAGCACTACGAACACCGGGGAGCTGTTTTTT. This chain links TRBV28 with TRBJ2-2; no clear D gene. Germline lookup yields CDR1 MDHEN and CDR2 SYDVKM. This CDR3 contains 12 residues. Trimming left V 7 bases short and J 0 bases short, with 3 bases between.

This clone came up once. CDR3 protein: CASSRQGLAGIQETQYF. CDR3 DNA sequence: TGTGCCAGCAGTCGACAAGGACTAGCGGGGATTCAAGAGACCCAGTACTTC. The chain carries TRBV6-6 and TRBJ2-5; 12 bases line up with TRBD2. The V segment lost 5 bases and the J segment 2 bases; nucleotides outside the gene matches: 9. CDR1 is MNHNY, CDR2 SVGAGI, per germline (reference sequence). CDR3 size: 17 residues.

The V call is TRBV21-1, the J call TRBJ1-1; the table's D call TRBD1 went unverified against the DNA. TRBV21-1 corresponds to a pseudogene. The CDR3 is made up of 17 amino acids. The CDR3 reads CASLMDRAGQRDTEAFF. Here the CDR3 DNA reads TGTGCCAGCCTTATGGACAGGGCGGGGCAACGGGACACTGAAGCTTTCTTT.

The chain recombines TRBV12-5 with TRBJ2-1, with D perhaps TRBD2 (5 bases). From germline, CDR1 is LGHNT and CDR2 FRNRAP. The CDR3 loop spans 16 amino acids. Trimming shortened V by 3 bases and J by 0 bases, and 12 bases separated the two germline ends. The CDR3 sequence: CASGFTLGSSYNEQFF. CDR3 bases: TGTGCTAGTGGTTTTACCCTTGGGAGCTCCTACAATGAGCAGTTCTTC.

This chain connects TRBV6-5 to TRBJ2-7, with 8 bases lining up with TRBD2. V gave up 5 bases and J gave up 3 bases; unmatched junction bases: 6. The CDR3 is 14 residues long. The germline gives CDR1 MNHEY, CDR2 SVGAGI. CDR3 loop: CASSLREGHYEQYF. The CDR3 bases are TGTGCCAGCAGTCTTCGGGAGGGCCACTACGAGCAGTACTTC.

This clone was picked up one time. The V and J genes are TRBV6-5 and TRBJ1-1, with TRBD1 matching over 7 bases. The V and J ends lost 5 bases and 5 bases, in that order; junction bases with no gene match: 11. The length of the CDR3 is 15 residues. CDR1 MNHEY and CDR2 SVGAGI come from the germline V gene. Here the CDR3 reads CASSLRQGGWTEAFF. The CDR3 region has the DNA TGTGCCAGCAGTCTCAGACAGGGCGGTTGGACTGAAGCTTTCTTT.

This clone was observed a single time. This rearrangement joins TRBV9 to TRBJ2-3, with TRBD2 matching 10 bases. The CDR3 is made up of 16 amino acids. Trimming cost V 1 base and J 4 bases; bases outside gene matches: 6. From germline, CDR1 is SGDLS and CDR2 YYNGEE. The CDR3 reads CASSVRSGRAADTQYF. CDR3 in DNA: TGTGCCAGCAGCGTAAGAAGCGGGAGGGCCGCAGATACGCAGTATTTT.

Only a few counts were recorded for this clone. The V call is TRBV10-3, the J call TRBJ1-6; no clear D gene. Germline lookup yields CDR1 ENHRY and CDR2 SYGVKD. V lost 5 bases and J 10 bases, leaving 12 bases between the germline ends. The CDR3 consists of 13 residues. In DNA form, the CDR3 reads TGTGCCATCAGTCGTGAGGAAGAATCACCCCTCCACTTT. As protein: CAISREEESPLHF.

CDR3 residues: CASSTERRAYEQYF. The CDR3 region has the DNA TGTGCCAGCAGTACCGAGCGGAGGGCCTACGAGCAGTACTTC. The chain links TRBV6-5 to TRBJ2-7; D may be TRBD2 (6 bases). Trimming removed 5 bases from V and 2 bases from J, with 13 bases in between. The CDR3 has 14 residues. In germline, CDR1 is MNHEY, CDR2 SVGAGI.

V usage is TRBV6-5 and J usage is TRBJ1-2; 8 bases align to TRBD1. The CDR3 runs 15 residues. Trimming at V came to 0 bases and at J to 7 bases, leaving 7 bases not matched to a gene. Germline lookup yields CDR1 MNHEY and CDR2 SVGAGI. The CDR3 DNA reads as TGTGCCAGCAGTTACTCGCAGGGGGCCTGGCGTGGCTACACCTTC. It specifies CASSYSQGAWRGYTF.

The V call is TRBV9, the J call TRBJ2-3; tentative D call: TRBD1 (6 bases). The CDR3 loop spans 15 amino acids. Germline CDR1 is SGDLS and CDR2 is YYNGEE. Trimming shortened V by 3 bases and J by 7 bases, and 18 bases separated the two germline ends. In DNA, the CDR3 is TGTGCCAGCAGCGGACAACAGGGAGCACATCATACGCAGTATTTT. Its protein is CASSGQQGAHHTQYF. The full variable domain, completed using reference TRBV9 and TRBJ2-3, is DSGVTQTPKHLITATGQRVTLRCSPRSGDLSVYWYQQSLDQGLQFLIQYYNGEERAKGNILERFSAQQFPDLHSELNLSSLELGDSALYFCASSGQQGAHHTQYFGPGTRLTVL.

The rearrangement links TRBV6-2 or TRBV6-3 to TRBJ2-1, with 11 positions matching TRBD2. The germline CDR1 and CDR2 sequences are MNHEY and SVGEGT. V gave up 6 bases and J gave up 10 bases; unmatched junction bases: 20. This CDR3 spans 18 amino acids. The CDR3 region is CASSLRGSALAGESEQFF. CDR3 coding DNA: TGTGCCAGCAGCTTACGGGGCTCTGCACTAGCGGGAGAGAGCGAGCAGTTCTTC.

The chain recombines TRBV7-9 with TRBJ1-1, with no clear D. V was pared by 5 bases and J by 4 bases, with 14 bases between. Germline V gene sequence: CDR1 SEHNR, CDR2 FQNEAQ (reference sequence). CDR3 length: 14 amino acids. The CDR3 is CASSAQKGGTEAFF. The CDR3 DNA reads as TGTGCCAGCAGCGCACAGAAGGGAGGCACTGAAGCTTTCTTT.